This TCR beta chain comes out of a study of beta chain features in type 1 diabetes. Points on this clone: This sample also contains other DNA sequences that code for the same CDR3.

Expressed TCRB transcripts were sequenced after all isolated RNA was converted to cDNA. Some clones are missing from TCRdb's copy, which holds only in-frame ones; the method was immunoSEQ multiplex PCR. The sample comprises about 270,000 clones, roughly 14% of which are singletons, and more than 0.025% rests with the top ten. This sequence originates from a woman aged 40 to 50 in good health. Material for sequencing was naive CD4+ T cells from blood.

This CDR3 reads CASSQGLAGGPPYNEQFF. The CDR3 coding sequence is TGCGCCAGCAGCCAAGGGCTAGCGGGGGGGCCACCCTACAATGAGCAGTTCTTC. This sequence joins TRBV4-1 and TRBJ2-1, with 12 bases aligning to TRBD2. Germline-derived CDR1 and CDR2 are MGHRA and YSYEKL. The ends lost 1 base at V and 2 bases at J; junction bases unmatched: 6. The CDR3 runs to 18 residues.